This T cell receptor (beta chain) was sequenced for a study of identical twins. TCRdb passed the 5' RACE reads through MiXCR, listing each CDR3 protein once. Of around 960,000 distinct CDR3 sequences detected, roughly an eighth appear once; the ten largest clones hold around 1.6%. This CDR3 is built from 15 residues. Unmatched junction bases numbered 6, after V lost 6 bases and J lost 2 bases. Separately, the same data were catalogued under a study of yellow fever vaccine responses in identical twins.

This sequence joins TRBV12-3 or TRBV12-4 and TRBJ2-1, with 8 bases fitting TRBD2. Sample: PBMCs. The TCR sequence derives from a woman aged 18-29 years in good health. CDR3: CASSKSGGPYNEQFF. The DNA of the CDR3 is TGTGCCAGCAGCAAGAGCGGGGGCCCCTACAATGAGCAGTTCTTC.